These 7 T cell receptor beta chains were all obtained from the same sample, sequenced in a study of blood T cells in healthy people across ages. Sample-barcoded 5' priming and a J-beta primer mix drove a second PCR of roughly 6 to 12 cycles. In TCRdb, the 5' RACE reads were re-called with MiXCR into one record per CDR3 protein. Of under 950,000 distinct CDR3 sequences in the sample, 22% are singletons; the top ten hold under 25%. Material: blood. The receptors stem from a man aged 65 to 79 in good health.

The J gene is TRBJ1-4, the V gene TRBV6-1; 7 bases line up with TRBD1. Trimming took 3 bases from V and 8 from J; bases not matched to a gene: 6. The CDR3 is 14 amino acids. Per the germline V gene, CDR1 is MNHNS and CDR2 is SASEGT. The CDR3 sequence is CASSDPGTAEKLFF. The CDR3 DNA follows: TGTGCCAGCAGTGACCCAGGGACAGCGGAAAAACTGTTTTTT.

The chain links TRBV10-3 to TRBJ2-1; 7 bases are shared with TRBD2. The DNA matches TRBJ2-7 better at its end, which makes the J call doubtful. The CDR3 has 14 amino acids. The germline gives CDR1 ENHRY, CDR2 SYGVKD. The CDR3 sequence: CAISAGEGPNEQYF. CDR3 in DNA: TGTGCCATCAGTGCCGGGGAGGGTCCTAACGAGCAGTACTTC.

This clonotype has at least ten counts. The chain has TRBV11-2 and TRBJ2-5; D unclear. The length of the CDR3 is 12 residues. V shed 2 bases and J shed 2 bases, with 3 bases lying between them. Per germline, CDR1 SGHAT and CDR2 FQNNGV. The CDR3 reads CASSLQQETQYF. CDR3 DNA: TGTGCCAGCAGCTTACAGCAAGAGACCCAGTACTTC. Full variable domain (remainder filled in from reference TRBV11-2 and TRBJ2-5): EAGVAQSPRYKIIEKRQSVAFWCNPISGHATLYWYQQILGQGPKLLIQFQNNGVVDDSQLPKDRFSAERLKGVDSTLKIQPAKLEDSAVYLCASSLQQETQYFGPGTRLLVL.

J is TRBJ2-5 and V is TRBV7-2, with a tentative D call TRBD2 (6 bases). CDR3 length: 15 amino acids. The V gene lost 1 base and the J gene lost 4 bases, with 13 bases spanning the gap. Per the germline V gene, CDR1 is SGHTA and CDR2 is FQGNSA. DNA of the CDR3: TGTGCCAGCAGCTTAGATCCGGGGGTTAGAGAGACCCAGTACTTC. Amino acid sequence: CASSLDPGVRETQYF.

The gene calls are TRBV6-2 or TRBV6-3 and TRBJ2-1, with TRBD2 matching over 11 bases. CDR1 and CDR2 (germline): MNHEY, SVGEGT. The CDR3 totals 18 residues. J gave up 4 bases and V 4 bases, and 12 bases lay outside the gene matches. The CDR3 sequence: CASSLSKPGTSGYNEQFF. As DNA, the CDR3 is TGTGCCAGCAGTTTATCTAAACCCGGGACTAGCGGATACAATGAGCAGTTCTTC.

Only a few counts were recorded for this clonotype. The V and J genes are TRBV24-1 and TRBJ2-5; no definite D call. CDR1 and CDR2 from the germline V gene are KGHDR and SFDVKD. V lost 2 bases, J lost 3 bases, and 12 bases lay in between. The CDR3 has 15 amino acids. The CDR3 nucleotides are TGTGCCACCAGTGATTCGGGTAGCTACGAAGAGACCCAGTACTTC. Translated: CATSDSGSYEETQYF.

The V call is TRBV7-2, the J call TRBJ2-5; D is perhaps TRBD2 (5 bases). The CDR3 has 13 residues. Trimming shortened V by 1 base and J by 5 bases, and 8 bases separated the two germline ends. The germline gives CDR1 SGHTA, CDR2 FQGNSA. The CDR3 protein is CTSSLGLKETQYF. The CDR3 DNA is TGTACCAGCAGCTTAGGACTAAAGGAGACCCAGTACTTC.